One sample yielded the 8 T cell receptor beta chains listed below, sequenced in a study of blood T cell repertoires in COVID-19 (dated by TCRdb to the early 2020s). Libraries were constructed by the immunoSEQ multiplex PCR assay. This is the immuneACCESS table as TCRdb keeps it, with only in-frame sequences that have V and J called. A part of the clones is gone; compared with another copy, unresolved V genes explain less than half, and the rest is unexplained. Counted in this sample were 150,000 to 200,000 clones; approximately 89% of them appeared once. The ten biggest clones cover nearly 2.5% of the sample. Sequencing was performed on peripheral blood. Source of these receptors: a man aged 40-50 years with active or convalescent COVID-19.

The chain has TRBV9 and TRBJ1-5; perhaps TRBD1 as D (5 bases). Looked up from germline, CDR1 is SGDLS and CDR2 is YYNGEE. The CDR3 is 14 residues long. V lost 4 bases to trimming and J lost 4 bases, with 12 bases between them. The CDR3 DNA follows: TGTGCCAGCAGCAGAGACCCAGGGAATCAGCCCCAGCATTTT. Translated: CASSRDPGNQPQHF.

The rearrangement uses TRBV10-2 and TRBJ2-2; 7 nucleotides match TRBD1. In germline, CDR1 is WSHSY, CDR2 SAAADI. J lost 5 bases, V lost 9 bases, and 9 bases had no gene match. The length of the CDR3 is 14 residues. The CDR3 sequence: CASQRQGETGELFF. The CDR3 DNA reads as TGCGCCAGTCAACGACAGGGCGAAACCGGGGAGCTGTTTTTT.

The CDR3 loop reads CASSLRVGAGVYGYTF. Here the CDR3 DNA reads TGTGCCAGCAGTTTAAGGGTCGGGGCAGGGGTCTATGGCTACACCTTC. The rearrangement uses TRBV27 and TRBJ1-2; possibly TRBD1 for D (6 bases). Per the germline V gene, CDR1 is MNHEY and CDR2 is SMNVEV (reference sequence). The CDR3 consists of 16 residues. Trimming took 2 bases from V and 4 from J, leaving 17 bases between them.

Points on this clone: Relative to the germline gene, one junction end is altered; a read error may explain this. This chain links TRBV7-7 with TRBJ2-3; TRBD2 matches at 13 bases. The length of the CDR3 is 17 residues. Germline loops: CDR1 SSHAT, CDR2 FNYEAQ (reference sequence). The CDR3 bases are TGTGCTAGCAGCTTAGAGAGGGGACTAGCGGGGACCAATACGCAGTATTTT. Encoded protein: CASSLERGLAGTNTQYF.

V gene TRBV9 combines with J gene TRBJ1-5; 9 bases line up with TRBD1. V lost 4 bases and J lost 7; bases outside the gene matches: 6. CDR3 length: 14 amino acids. The germline V gene has CDR1 SGDLS and CDR2 YYNGEE. CDR3 nucleotides: TGTGCCAGCAGCCCCCGACAGGGGGGACAGCCCCAGCATTTT. This encodes CASSPRQGGQPQHF.

This clone occurred once. The V gene is TRBV7-8, the J gene TRBJ2-7; TRBD1 matches 10 bases. V lost 5 bases to trimming and J lost 5 bases; unmatched junction nucleotides: 15. This CDR3 comprises 17 residues. CDR1 SGHVS and CDR2 FQNEAQ come from the germline V gene. The CDR3 nucleotides read TGTGCCAGCAGCCCGCGCACGATGGGACAGGGGACAGACGAGCAGTACTTC. It specifies CASSPRTMGQGTDEQYF.

This chain links TRBV19 with TRBJ1-3, with TRBD1 as a possible D gene (6 bases). Trimming cost V 7 bases and J 0 bases, with 19 bases left between them. The germline CDR1 and CDR2 sequences are LNHDA and SQIVND (reference sequence). This CDR3 spans 17 amino acids. CDR3 loop: CASTPPGGGGSGNTIYF. The DNA of the CDR3 is TGTGCCAGTACCCCACCGGGGGGCGGAGGCTCTGGAAACACCATATATTTT.

The chain employs TRBV19 and TRBJ1-2; D uncertain. CDR3 size: 14 residues. V was trimmed by 3 bases and J by 4 bases, leaving 12 bases between them. Germline assignment: CDR1 LNHDA and CDR2 SQIVND (reference sequence). In nucleotides, the CDR3 is TGTGCCAGTAGTATCACAGAGAAGGTCTATGGCTACACCTTC. As protein: CASSITEKVYGYTF.